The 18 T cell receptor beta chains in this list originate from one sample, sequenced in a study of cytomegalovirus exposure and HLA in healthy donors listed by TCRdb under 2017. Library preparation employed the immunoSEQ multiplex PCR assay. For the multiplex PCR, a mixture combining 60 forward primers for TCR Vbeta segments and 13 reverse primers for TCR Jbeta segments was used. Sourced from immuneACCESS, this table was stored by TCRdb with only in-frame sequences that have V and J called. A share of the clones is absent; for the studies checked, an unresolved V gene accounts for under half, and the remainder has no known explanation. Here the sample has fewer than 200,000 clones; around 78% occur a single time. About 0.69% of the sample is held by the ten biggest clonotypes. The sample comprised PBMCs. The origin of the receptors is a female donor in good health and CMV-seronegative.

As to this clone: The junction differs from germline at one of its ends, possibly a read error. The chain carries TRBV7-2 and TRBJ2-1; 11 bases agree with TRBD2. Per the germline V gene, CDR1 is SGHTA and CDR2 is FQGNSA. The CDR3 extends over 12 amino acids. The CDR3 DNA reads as TGTGCCAGCAGCTTAGCGGCTAGCGGGAGGCTCTTC. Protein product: CASSLAASGRLF.

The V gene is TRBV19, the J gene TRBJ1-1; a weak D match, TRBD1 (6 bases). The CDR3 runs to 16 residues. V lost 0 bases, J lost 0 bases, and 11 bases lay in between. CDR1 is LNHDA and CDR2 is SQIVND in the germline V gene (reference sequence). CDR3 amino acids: CASSIDWGLMNTEAFF. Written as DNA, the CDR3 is TGTGCCAGTAGTATAGATTGGGGGCTGATGAACACTGAAGCTTTCTTT.

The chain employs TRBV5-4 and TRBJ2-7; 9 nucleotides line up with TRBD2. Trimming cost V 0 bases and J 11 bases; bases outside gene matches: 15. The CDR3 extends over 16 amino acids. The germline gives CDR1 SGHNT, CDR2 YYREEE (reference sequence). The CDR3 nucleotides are TGTGCCAGCAGCTTGGCGGCTAGCGGGGAAACCGGTGGGGAGTACTTC. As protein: CASSLAASGETGGEYF. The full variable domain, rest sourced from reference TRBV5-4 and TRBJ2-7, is ETGVTQSPTHLIKTRGQQVTLRCSSQSGHNTVSWYQQALGQGPQFIFQYYREEENGRGNFPPRFSGLQFPNYSSELNVNALELDDSALYLCASSLAASGETGGEYFGPGTRLTVT.

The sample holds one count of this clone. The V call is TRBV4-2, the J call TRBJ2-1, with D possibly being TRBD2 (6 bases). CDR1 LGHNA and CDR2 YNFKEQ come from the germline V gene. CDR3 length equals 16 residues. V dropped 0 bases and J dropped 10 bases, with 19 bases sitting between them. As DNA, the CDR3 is TGTGCCAGCAGCCAAGATTTACTAGCTCTTAAGGGCGAGCAGTTCTTC. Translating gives CASSQDLLALKGEQFF.

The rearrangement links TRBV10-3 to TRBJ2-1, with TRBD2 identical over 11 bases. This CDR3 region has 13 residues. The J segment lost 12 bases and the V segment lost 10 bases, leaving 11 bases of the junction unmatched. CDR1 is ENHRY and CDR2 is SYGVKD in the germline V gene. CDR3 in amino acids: CASELAGDSRQFF. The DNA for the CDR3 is TGTGCCAGCGAACTAGCGGGGGATTCGAGGCAGTTCTTC.

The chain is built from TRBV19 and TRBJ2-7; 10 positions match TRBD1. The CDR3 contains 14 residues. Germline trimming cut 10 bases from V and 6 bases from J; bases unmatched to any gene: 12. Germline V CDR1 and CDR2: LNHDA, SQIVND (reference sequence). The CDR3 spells CATTGTGAQSEQYF. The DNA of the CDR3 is TGTGCCACTACCGGGACAGGGGCACAAAGCGAGCAGTACTTC.

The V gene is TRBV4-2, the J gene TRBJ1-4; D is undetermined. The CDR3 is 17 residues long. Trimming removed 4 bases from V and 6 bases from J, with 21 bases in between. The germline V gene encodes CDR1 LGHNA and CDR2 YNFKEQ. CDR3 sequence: CASSPEAGSSYYEKLFF. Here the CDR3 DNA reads TGTGCCAGCAGCCCAGAGGCAGGTTCTAGCTATTATGAAAAACTGTTTTTT.

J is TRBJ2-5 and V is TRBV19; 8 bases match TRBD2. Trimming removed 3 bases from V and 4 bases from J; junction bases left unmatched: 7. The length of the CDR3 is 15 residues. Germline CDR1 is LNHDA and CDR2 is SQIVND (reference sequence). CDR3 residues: CASSMFPGGAETQYF. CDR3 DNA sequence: TGTGCCAGTAGTATGTTCCCGGGAGGGGCAGAGACCCAGTACTTC.

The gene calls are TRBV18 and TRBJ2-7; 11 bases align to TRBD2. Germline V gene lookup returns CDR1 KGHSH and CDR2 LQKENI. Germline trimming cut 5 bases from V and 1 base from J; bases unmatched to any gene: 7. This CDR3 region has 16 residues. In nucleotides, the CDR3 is TGTGCCAGCTCATTACCACGACTAGCGGGGTCCTACGAGCAGTACTTC. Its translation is CASSLPRLAGSYEQYF. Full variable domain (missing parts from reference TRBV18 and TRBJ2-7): NAGVMQNPRHLVRRRGQEARLRCSPMKGHSHVYWYRQLPEEGLKFMVYLQKENIIDESGMPKERFSAEFPKEGPSILRIQQVVRGDSAAYFCASSLPRLAGSYEQYFGPGTRLTVT.

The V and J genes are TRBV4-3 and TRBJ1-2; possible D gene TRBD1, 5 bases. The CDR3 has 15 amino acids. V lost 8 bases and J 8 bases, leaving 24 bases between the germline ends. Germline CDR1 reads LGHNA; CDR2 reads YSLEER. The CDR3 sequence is CASGGGWGGVQGYTF. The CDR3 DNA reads TGCGCCAGCGGGGGGGGATGGGGTGGGGTTCAGGGCTACACCTTC.

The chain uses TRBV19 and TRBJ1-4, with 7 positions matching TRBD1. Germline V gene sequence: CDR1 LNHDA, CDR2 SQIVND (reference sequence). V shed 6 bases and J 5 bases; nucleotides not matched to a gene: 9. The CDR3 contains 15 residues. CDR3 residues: CASSLRQGANEKLFF. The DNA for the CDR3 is TGTGCCAGTAGCCTTCGACAGGGCGCGAATGAAAAACTGTTTTTT.

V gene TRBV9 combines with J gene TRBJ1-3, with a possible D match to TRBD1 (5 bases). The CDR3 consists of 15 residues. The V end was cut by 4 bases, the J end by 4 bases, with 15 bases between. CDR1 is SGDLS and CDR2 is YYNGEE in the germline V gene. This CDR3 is CASSPGLGAGNTIYF. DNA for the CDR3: TGTGCCAGCAGCCCCGGGTTAGGGGCCGGAAACACCATATATTTT.

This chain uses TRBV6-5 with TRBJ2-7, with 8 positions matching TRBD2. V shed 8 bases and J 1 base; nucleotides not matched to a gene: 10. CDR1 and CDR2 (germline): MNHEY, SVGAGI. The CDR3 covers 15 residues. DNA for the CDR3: TGTGCCAGCCTTAAATTCGGGAGGGGATCCTACGAGCAGTACTTC. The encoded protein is CASLKFGRGSYEQYF.

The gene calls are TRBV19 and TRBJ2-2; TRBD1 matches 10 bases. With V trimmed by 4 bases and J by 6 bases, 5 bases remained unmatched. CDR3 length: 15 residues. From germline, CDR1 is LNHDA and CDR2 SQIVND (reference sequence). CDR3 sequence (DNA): TGTGCCAGTAGTAAGACAGGGGGCGCCCCCGGGGAGCTGTTTTTT. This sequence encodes CASSKTGGAPGELFF.

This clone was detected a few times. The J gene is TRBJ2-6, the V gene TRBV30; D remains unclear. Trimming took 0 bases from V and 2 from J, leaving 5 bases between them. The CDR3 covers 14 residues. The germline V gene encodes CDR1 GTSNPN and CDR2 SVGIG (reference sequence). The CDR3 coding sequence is TGTGCCTGGAGTGTAAGCCCTGGGGCCAACGTCCTGACTTTC. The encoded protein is CAWSVSPGANVLTF.

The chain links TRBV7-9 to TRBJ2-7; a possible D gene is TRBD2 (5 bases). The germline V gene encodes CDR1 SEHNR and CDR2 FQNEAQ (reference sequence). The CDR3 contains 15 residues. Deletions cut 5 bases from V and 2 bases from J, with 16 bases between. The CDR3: CASSLGRSETYEQYF. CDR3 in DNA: TGTGCCAGCAGCCTAGGCCGTAGCGAAACCTACGAGCAGTACTTC.

CDR3 DNA sequence: TGTGCCAGCAGTCCTCGGACTAGCGGGAGTAGCGAGCAGTACTTC. This codes for CASSPRTSGSSEQYF. The chain is built from TRBV6-5 and TRBJ2-7; 13 nucleotides align to TRBD2. The V segment lost 5 bases and the J segment 6 bases; nucleotides outside the gene matches: 7. There are 15 residues in the CDR3. CDR1 is MNHEY, CDR2 SVGAGI, per germline.

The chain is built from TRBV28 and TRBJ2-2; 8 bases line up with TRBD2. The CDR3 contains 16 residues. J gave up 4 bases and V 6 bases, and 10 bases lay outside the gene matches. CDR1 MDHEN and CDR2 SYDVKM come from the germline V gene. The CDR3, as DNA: TGTGCCAGCAGAAAGAGGGCGGGAGGTGCCACCGGGGAGCTGTTTTTT. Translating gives CASRKRAGGATGELFF.